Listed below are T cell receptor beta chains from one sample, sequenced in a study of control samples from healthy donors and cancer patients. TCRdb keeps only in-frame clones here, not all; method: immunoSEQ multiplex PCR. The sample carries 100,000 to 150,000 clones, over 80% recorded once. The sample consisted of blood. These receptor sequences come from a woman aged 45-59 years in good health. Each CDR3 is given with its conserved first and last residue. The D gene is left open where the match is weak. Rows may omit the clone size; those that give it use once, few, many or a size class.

CATEANTEAFF,TGTGCCACCGAAGCGAACACTGAAGCTTTCTTT,TRBV15,-,11,TRBJ1-1,-
CATSRDWGNQPQHF,TGTGCCACCAGCAGAGACTGGGGAAATCAGCCCCAGCATTTT,TRBV15,-,14,TRBJ1-5,few
CASSLEGSDEQYF,TGTGCCAGCAGCTTGGAGGGTAGCGACGAGCAGTACTTC,TRBV5-4,-,13,TRBJ2-7,-
CASSPPGGYGYTF,TGTGCCAGCTCACCACCGGGGGGATATGGCTACACCTTC,TRBV18,-,13,TRBJ1-2,once
CASTERYGYTF,TGTGCCAGCACCGAACGGTATGGCTACACCTTC,TRBV2,-,11,TRBJ1-2,-
CASSLSWAWGVDQPQHF,TGTGCCAGCAGCCTATCATGGGCCTGGGGGGTTGATCAGCCCCAGCATTTT,TRBV7-8,-,17,TRBJ1-5,-
CASRPRDSSYNEQFF,TGTGCCAGCAGACCTCGGGACAGCTCTTACAATGAGCAGTTCTTC,TRBV6-1,TRBD1,15,TRBJ2-1,-
CASSPRLAGGPLGYNEQFF,TGTGCCAGCTCACCCCGTCTAGCGGGAGGCCCTTTGGGGTACAATGAGCAGTTCTTC,TRBV18,TRBD2,19,TRBJ2-1,many
CSARVGVRQHF,TGCAGTGCTCGGGTTGGAGTCCGGCAGCATTTT,TRBV20-1,-,11,TRBJ1-5,-
CASREGPSTDTQYF,TGTGCCAGTAGAGAAGGGCCTTCCACAGATACGCAGTATTTT,TRBV19,-,14,TRBJ2-3,-
CASSSAGYEQYF,TGTGCCAGCAGCTCTGCAGGGTACGAGCAGTACTTC,TRBV13,-,12,TRBJ2-7,-
CASSAQQHYGYTF,TGTGCCAGCAGCGCCCAACAGCACTATGGCTACACCTTC,TRBV6-5,-,13,TRBJ1-2,-
CASSLVTGLSSYEQYF,TGCGCCAGCAGCTTGGTTACGGGGCTTAGCTCCTACGAGCAGTACTTC,TRBV5-1,-,16,TRBJ2-7,-
CASSAFGGIIPEAFF,TGTGCCAGCAGCGCATTCGGGGGTATAATTCCTGAAGCTTTCTTT,TRBV7-9,-,15,TRBJ1-1,-
CSVPRGTGGAYGYTF,TGCAGCGTTCCAAGGGGGACAGGGGGCGCATATGGCTACACCTTC,TRBV29-1,TRBD1,15,TRBJ1-2,-
CASSERLAGGNNEQFF,TGTGCCAGCAGTGAAAGGCTAGCGGGGGGAAACAATGAGCAGTTCTTC,TRBV6-1,TRBD2,16,TRBJ2-1,once
CASRDTYSNGYTF,TGTGCCAGCCGGGACACCTATTCCAATGGCTACACCTTC,TRBV6-5,-,13,TRBJ1-2,many
CSVGVNQETQYF,TGCAGCGTTGGGGTAAACCAAGAGACCCAGTACTTC,TRBV29-1,-,12,TRBJ2-5,-
CASSSLIGAEVEKLFF,TGTGCCAGCAGTTCACTAATCGGGGCAGAGGTTGAAAAACTGTTTTTT,TRBV5-8,-,16,TRBJ1-4,few
CASSLIASEYYGYTF,TGCGCCAGCAGCTTGATAGCGTCGGAATACTATGGCTACACCTTC,TRBV5-1,-,15,TRBJ1-2,-
CASSEPGSSGNTIYF,TGTGCCAGCAGTGAACCAGGGTCCTCTGGAAACACCATATATTTT,TRBV6-1,-,15,TRBJ1-3,-
CAWRRQGENTEAFF,TGTGCCTGGAGAAGGCAGGGGGAGAACACTGAAGCTTTCTTT,TRBV30,TRBD1,14,TRBJ1-1,-
CASSDELAGVQYF,TGTGCCAGCAGCGACGAACTAGCGGGGGTGCAGTATTTT,TRBV6-5,TRBD2,13,TRBJ2-3,-
CASSLEILQDTQYF,TGTGCCAGCTCACTGGAGATCCTACAGGATACGCAGTATTTT,TRBV18,-,14,TRBJ2-3,-
CASELAPSQETQYF,TGTGCCAGCGAACTAGCGCCTTCACAAGAGACCCAGTACTTC,TRBV7-2,TRBD2,14,TRBJ2-5,-
CASSPSWGGSNQPQHF,TGTGCCAGCAGTCCGTCTTGGGGGGGGAGCAATCAGCCCCAGCATTTT,TRBV27,-,16,TRBJ1-5,-
CASSPGLRMYEQYF,TGTGCCAGCAGTCCGGGACTAAGGATGTACGAGCAGTACTTC,TRBV27,TRBD2,14,TRBJ2-7,-
CASSGREGETQYF,TGTGCCAGCAGCGGGCGGGAGGGGGAGACCCAGTACTTC,TRBV7-6,TRBD2,13,TRBJ2-5,-
CASRVPSGYEQYF,TGTGCCAGCAGGGTACCGTCAGGATACGAGCAGTACTTC,TRBV6-5,-,13,TRBJ2-7,-
CASSWLAGSSSYEQYF,TGTGCCAGCAGTTGGTTAGCGGGAAGCTCCTCCTACGAGCAGTACTTC,TRBV6-6,TRBD2,16,TRBJ2-7,-
CASSFRTLQAGGAFF,TGTGCCAGCAGCTTTCGGACCCTACAGGCCGGTGGAGCTTTCTTT,TRBV5-5,-,15,TRBJ1-1,once
CSVGLAPRGDEQFF,TGCAGCGTAGGACTAGCGCCAAGGGGCGATGAGCAGTTCTTC,TRBV29-1,TRBD2,14,TRBJ2-1,-
CASSEVGTRGEKLFF,TGTGCCAGCAGTGAAGTGGGGACCCGCGGTGAAAAACTGTTTTTT,TRBV6-1,-,15,TRBJ1-4,-
CATTGATGGYTF,TGTGCCACCACCGGGGCAACTGGCGGCTACACCTTC,TRBV24-1,-,12,TRBJ1-2,once
CASSEAGESYNEQFF,TGTGCCAGCAGCGAAGCGGGAGAAAGCTACAATGAGCAGTTCTTC,TRBV5-6,TRBD2,15,TRBJ2-1,-
CASSTYRGRANTEAFF,TGTGCCAGCAGCACTTACAGGGGTAGGGCGAACACTGAAGCTTTCTTT,TRBV7-9,TRBD1,16,TRBJ1-1,-
CASSYPLDSSYNEQFF,TGTGCCAGCAGCTACCCACTGGATAGCTCCTACAATGAGCAGTTCTTC,TRBV7-8,-,16,TRBJ2-1,-
CASSMGLLAGVSTDTQYF,TGCGCCAGCAGCATGGGCCTACTAGCGGGGGTTAGCACAGATACGCAGTATTTT,TRBV5-1,TRBD2,18,TRBJ2-3,-
CASSPGGLNYGYTF,TGTGCCAGCTCACCAGGAGGACTTAACTATGGCTACACCTTC,TRBV18,-,14,TRBJ1-2,-
CASSPTGQPGTEAFF,TGTGCCAGCTCACCCACAGGACAGCCTGGGACTGAAGCTTTCTTT,TRBV18,-,15,TRBJ1-1,-
CASSRESGASTGELFF,TGCGCCAGCAGCCGGGAATCAGGGGCATCCACCGGGGAGCTGTTTTTT,TRBV5-1,-,16,TRBJ2-2,-
CASSPPAGGSADTQYF,TGTGCCAGCAGTCCTCCGGCGGGGGGGAGCGCAGATACGCAGTATTTT,TRBV27,TRBD2,16,TRBJ2-3,-
CAISDTGRGYTF,TGTGCCATCAGTGATACAGGGCGCGGCTACACCTTC,TRBV10-3,-,12,TRBJ1-2,-
CASSLQGLDGYTF,TGTGCCAGCAGTTTACAGGGGCTGGATGGCTACACCTTC,TRBV28,-,13,TRBJ1-2,-
CASCLMGRSSLNNEQFF,TGTGCCAGCTGTCTTATGGGGCGGTCCTCTCTTAACAATGAGCAGTTCTTC,TRBV28,-,17,TRBJ2-1,-
CASSCRQGLNEKLFF,TGTGCCAGCAGCTGCCGACAGGGATTGAATGAAAAACTGTTTTTT,TRBV21-1,-,15,TRBJ1-4,-
CAWSVRGGRGMNTEAFF,TGTGCCTGGAGTGTAAGGGGGGGACGGGGCATGAACACTGAAGCTTTCTTT,TRBV30,-,17,TRBJ1-1,-
CASSEAGGGNSPLHF,TGTGCCAGCAGTGAAGCAGGGGGCGGTAATTCACCCCTCCACTTT,TRBV6-1,TRBD1,15,TRBJ1-6,-
CASRGQGNTEAFF,TGTGCCAGCCGGGGACAGGGTAACACTGAAGCTTTCTTT,TRBV19,TRBD1,13,TRBJ1-1,-
CASSYSTGLLNTEAFF,TGTGCCAGCAGTTACTCGACCGGACTACTGAACACTGAAGCTTTCTTT,TRBV6-2/TRBV6-3,-,16,TRBJ1-1,-
CASSILGGGYTF,TGTGCCAGTAGTATCCTTGGGGGTGGCTACACCTTC,TRBV19,-,12,TRBJ1-2,-
CASSLAVREGTGELFF,TGTGCCAGCAGCTTAGCAGTCCGGGAGGGCACCGGGGAGCTGTTTTTT,TRBV7-2,TRBD2,16,TRBJ2-2,-
CASSLLSRQGMLDTEAFF,TGTGCCAGCAGCTTGTTATCTCGGCAGGGGATGTTGGACACTGAAGCTTTCTTT,TRBV5-6,-,18,TRBJ1-1,-
CASSLSVADSPLHF,TGTGCCAGCAGTTTATCAGTTGCGGATTCACCCCTCCACTTT,TRBV28,-,14,TRBJ1-6,-
CASRSGGTNEKLFF,TGTGCCAGCAGGTCGGGGGGAACTAATGAAAAACTGTTTTTT,TRBV28,-,14,TRBJ1-4,-
CASSLSGQVYGYTF,TGCGCCAGCAGCTTGTCGGGACAAGTATATGGCTACACCTTC,TRBV5-1,-,14,TRBJ1-2,-